A selection of T cell receptor beta chains follows, all from one sample in a study of beta chain features in type 1 diabetes. The method was immunoSEQ multiplex PCR; TCRdb's version includes in-frame clones alone and lacks a portion of them. The sample carries under 200,000 clones, around 8.5% recorded once. The sample taken for sequencing was central memory CD4+ T cells from blood. These receptors all come from a man between 18 and 29 years old in good health. Each CDR3 is given with its conserved first and last residue. Fields, in order: D gene, clone size, V gene, J gene, CDR3 protein, CDR3 DNA. D genes are given only for firm matches. Clone size, where shown, is once, few, many, or a class for clones that have expanded.

D: TRBD1; size: few; V: TRBV6-1; J: TRBJ1-6; CDR3: CASRGTGPESPLHF; DNA: TGTGCCAGCAGGGGGACAGGGCCTGAGTCACCCCTCCACTTT
D: TRBD1; size: NA; V: TRBV10-3; J: TRBJ2-1; CDR3: CAISESMGTGSDNEQFF; DNA: TGTGCCATCAGTGAGTCGATGGGGACAGGGAGCGACAATGAGCAGTTCTTC
D: NA; size: few; V: TRBV30; J: TRBJ2-1; CDR3: CAWGQVPRLGEQFF; DNA: TGTGCCTGGGGCCAAGTCCCGAGGCTGGGTGAGCAGTTCTTC
D: NA; size: NA; V: TRBV5-1; J: TRBJ1-4; CDR3: CASSLAGGRRGEKLFF; DNA: TGCGCCAGCAGCTTGGCGGGGGGGCGGAGAGGTGAAAAACTGTTTTTT
D: NA; size: NA; V: TRBV30; J: TRBJ2-7; CDR3: CAWSVGGITYEQYF; DNA: TGTGCCTGGAGTGTAGGAGGGATCACCTACGAGCAGTACTTC
D: TRBD2; size: NA; V: TRBV28; J: TRBJ2-7; CDR3: CASSFAGGDEQYF; DNA: TGTGCCAGCAGTTTTGCGGGAGGGGACGAGCAGTACTTC
D: NA; size: few; V: TRBV11-3; J: TRBJ2-3; CDR3: CASSLRSRRTSTDTQYF; DNA: TGTGCCAGCAGCTTACGGTCTCGGAGAACTAGCACAGATACGCAGTATTTT
D: TRBD2; size: NA; V: TRBV7-9; J: TRBJ2-1; CDR3: CASSWVPSGRFLSYNEQFF; DNA: TGTGCCAGCAGCTGGGTGCCTAGCGGGAGATTTCTTTCCTACAATGAGCAGTTCTTC
D: TRBD2; size: NA; V: TRBV7-2; J: TRBJ2-1; CDR3: CASSSSSGTYNEQFF; DNA: TGTGCCAGCAGCTCATCTAGCGGGACCTACAATGAGCAGTTCTTC
D: NA; size: NA; V: TRBV6-1; J: TRBJ2-7; CDR3: CASSERIVPYEQYF; DNA: TGTGCCAGCAGTGAGCGCATCGTACCCTACGAGCAGTACTTC
D: NA; size: NA; V: TRBV5-4; J: TRBJ2-1; CDR3: CASSLGAGFRNEQFF; DNA: TGTGCCAGCAGCTTGGGGGCAGGGTTTCGGAATGAGCAGTTCTTC
D: TRBD2; size: many; V: TRBV19; J: TRBJ2-1; CDR3: CASRREGYNEQFF; DNA: TGTGCCAGTCGGCGGGAGGGCTACAATGAGCAGTTCTTC
D: NA; size: many; V: TRBV7-3; J: TRBJ2-1; CDR3: CASSLAGGGGNEQFF; DNA: TGTGCCAGCAGCTTAGCCGGAGGGGGCGGGAATGAGCAGTTCTTC
D: TRBD2; size: NA; V: TRBV7-2; J: TRBJ2-3; CDR3: CASSTTPDYWGGDF; DNA: TGTGCCAGCAGCACCACGCCGGACTATTGGGGGGGGGATTTT
D: NA; size: few; V: TRBV5-1; J: TRBJ2-7; CDR3: CASSLNQQGSSYEQYF; DNA: TGCGCCAGCAGCCTGAACCAACAGGGCAGCTCCTACGAGCAGTACTTC
D: TRBD1; size: NA; V: TRBV11-2; J: TRBJ2-3; CDR3: CAIPGQGTDTQYF; DNA: TGTGCCATCCCGGGACAGGGCACAGATACGCAGTATTTT
D: NA; size: NA; V: TRBV2; J: TRBJ1-5; CDR3: CASSERQGNNQPQHF; DNA: TGTGCCAGCAGTGAGCGGCAGGGAAACAATCAGCCCCAGCATTTT
D: NA; size: few; V: TRBV10-3; J: TRBJ2-1; CDR3: CAISVEGEQFF; DNA: TGTGCCATCAGTGTCGAGGGTGAGCAGTTCTTC
D: TRBD1; size: NA; V: TRBV30; J: TRBJ1-5; CDR3: CAWGTVSNQPQHF; DNA: TGTGCCTGGGGGACAGTTAGCAATCAGCCCCAGCATTTT
D: TRBD1; size: few; V: TRBV5-1; J: TRBJ1-4; CDR3: CASSPTGQPNEKLFF; DNA: TGCGCCAGCAGCCCCACGGGACAGCCTAATGAAAAACTGTTTTTT
D: NA; size: NA; V: TRBV7-3; J: TRBJ2-1; CDR3: CASSLKTGGGNEQFF; DNA: TGTGCCAGCAGCTTAAAGACGGGGGGCGGTAATGAGCAGTTCTTC
D: NA; size: few; V: TRBV5-4; J: TRBJ2-2; CDR3: CASSITDRAYTGELFF; DNA: TGTGCCAGCAGTATCACAGACAGAGCTTACACCGGGGAGCTGTTTTTT
D: NA; size: few; V: TRBV9; J: TRBJ1-1; CDR3: CASSVGIMNTEAFF; DNA: TGTGCCAGCAGCGTCGGGATCATGAACACTGAAGCTTTCTTT
D: NA; size: NA; V: TRBV7-2; J: TRBJ2-1; CDR3: CASSLLLADEQFF; DNA: TGTGCCAGCAGCTTATTATTAGCCGATGAGCAGTTCTTC
D: TRBD1; size: few; V: TRBV29-1; J: TRBJ2-2; CDR3: CSVSRQGDTGELFF; DNA: TGCAGCGTTTCGAGACAGGGGGACACCGGGGAGCTGTTTTTT
D: TRBD1; size: few; V: TRBV19; J: TRBJ2-2; CDR3: CASSSQGVTGELFF; DNA: TGTGCCAGTAGTAGTCAGGGGGTGACCGGGGAGCTGTTTTTT
D: TRBD1; size: NA; V: TRBV7-9; J: TRBJ2-7; CDR3: CASSYIGQGQEQYF; DNA: TGTGCCAGCAGCTATATTGGACAGGGACAAGAGCAGTACTTC
D: TRBD2; size: NA; V: TRBV11-2; J: TRBJ2-1; CDR3: CASSLRLAGGHEQFF; DNA: TGTGCCAGCAGCTTACGACTAGCGGGGGGTCATGAGCAGTTCTTC
D: TRBD2; size: few; V: TRBV28; J: TRBJ2-7; CDR3: CASSPSKAGGPGYEQYF; DNA: TGTGCCAGCAGTCCGTCGAAAGCGGGAGGGCCTGGGTACGAGCAGTACTTC
D: TRBD1; size: NA; V: TRBV29-1; J: TRBJ1-2; CDR3: CSVERTGYYGYTF; DNA: TGCAGCGTTGAGAGGACAGGATACTATGGCTACACCTTC
D: TRBD1; size: many; V: TRBV7-8; J: TRBJ1-4; CDR3: CASSSGQVPEKLFF; DNA: TGTGCCAGCAGCTCCGGACAGGTCCCCGAAAAACTGTTTTTT
D: TRBD1; size: NA; V: TRBV14; J: TRBJ2-1; CDR3: CASSHLGQRSSYNEQFF; DNA: TGTGCCAGCAGCCACCTGGGACAGCGAAGCTCCTACAATGAGCAGTTCTTC
D: NA; size: few; V: TRBV10-3; J: TRBJ2-5; CDR3: CAISESNGRQETQYF; DNA: TGTGCCATCAGTGAGTCGAATGGCAGACAAGAGACCCAGTACTTC
D: TRBD1; size: NA; V: TRBV4-1; J: TRBJ2-3; CDR3: CASSQGMGTGGRDTQYF; DNA: TGCGCCAGCAGCCAGGGAATGGGGACAGGGGGCAGAGATACGCAGTATTTT
D: NA; size: NA; V: TRBV27; J: TRBJ1-2; CDR3: CASNPQGPSNYGYTF; DNA: TGTGCCAGCAACCCCCAGGGGCCCTCTAACTATGGCTACACCTTC
D: TRBD1; size: NA; V: TRBV10-3; J: TRBJ1-6; CDR3: CAISAGQWNSPLHF; DNA: TGTGCCATCAGCGCGGGACAGTGGAATTCACCCCTCCACTTT
D: TRBD1; size: few; V: TRBV2; J: TRBJ1-1; CDR3: CASSEQGASTEAFF; DNA: TGTGCCAGCAGTGAACAGGGGGCGTCCACTGAAGCTTTCTTT
D: TRBD2; size: NA; V: TRBV7-8; J: TRBJ2-5; CDR3: CASGGGKETQYF; DNA: TGTGCCAGCGGGGGGGGAAAAGAGACCCAGTACTTC
D: NA; size: few; V: TRBV6-5; J: TRBJ2-5; CDR3: CASSYLEFSAKETQYF; DNA: TGTGCCAGCAGTTACCTGGAGTTCTCCGCTAAAGAGACCCAGTACTTC
D: TRBD1; size: NA; V: TRBV15; J: TRBJ2-1; CDR3: CATSRRTGIDEQFF; DNA: TGTGCCACCAGCAGACGGACAGGGATCGATGAGCAGTTCTTC
D: TRBD1; size: many; V: TRBV4-2; J: TRBJ2-5; CDR3: CASSQGGQGSETQYF; DNA: TGTGCCAGCAGCCAAGGGGGACAGGGGTCAGAGACCCAGTACTTC
D: NA; size: NA; V: TRBV30; J: TRBJ1-1; CDR3: CAWSWDLKNTEAFF; DNA: TGTGCCTGGAGTTGGGACTTAAAGAACACTGAAGCTTTCTTT
D: NA; size: many; V: TRBV7-2; J: TRBJ1-2; CDR3: CASRSGGAANYGYTF; DNA: TGTGCCAGCAGATCAGGCGGGGCAGCTAACTATGGCTACACCTTC
D: TRBD1; size: few; V: TRBV27; J: TRBJ2-6; CDR3: CASSDRGRSSGANVLTF; DNA: TGTGCCAGCAGCGACAGGGGAAGGAGCTCTGGGGCCAACGTCCTGACTTTC
D: TRBD1; size: few; V: TRBV12-5; J: TRBJ2-5; CDR3: CASGPGQGEETQYF; DNA: TGTGCTAGTGGGCCGGGACAGGGGGAAGAGACCCAGTACTTC
D: TRBD1; size: NA; V: TRBV4-1; J: TRBJ2-5; CDR3: CASSPQGVQETQYF; DNA: TGCGCCAGCAGCCCACAGGGGGTCCAAGAGACCCAGTACTTC
D: TRBD1; size: NA; V: TRBV7-3; J: TRBJ2-6; CDR3: CASSPRGQDSGANVLTF; DNA: TGTGCCAGCAGCCCCAGGGGACAGGACTCTGGGGCCAACGTCCTGACTTTC